The following is a T cell receptor (beta chain) sequence with its context. Primers included in the PCR were 60 Vbeta and 13 Jbeta primers. Data came from immunoSEQ multiplex PCR; TCRdb stores just in-frame clones and leaves some out. The sample records 100,000 to 120,000 clones, around 80% being singletons. This sample is part of a study of cytomegalovirus exposure and HLA in healthy donors. The CDR3 has 16 amino acids. Germline assignment: CDR1 SGHTA and CDR2 FQGTGA. Trimming cost V 2 bases and J 2 bases, with 13 bases left between them. The material sequenced was PBMCs. The TCR comes from a man aged 18 to 35 in good health and CMV-seronegative. The gene calls are TRBV7-3 and TRBJ1-3; tentative D call: TRBD1 (6 bases). As DNA, the CDR3 is TGTGCCAGCAGCTTAGCGCGGACAGACGCTGGAAACACCATATATTTT. Translated: CASSLARTDAGNTIYF.